One and the same sample provided the 14 T cell receptor beta chains below, sequenced in a study of T cells expressing NK-cell markers. TCRdb reanalyzed the 5' RACE reads, giving one entry per CDR3 protein sequence and no DNA. The table for this sample gives almost 450,000 distinct CDR3 sequences. Sequencing input: blood T cells: a sorted CD56 or NKG2C T cell subset, CD4+ or CD8+ T cells, or bulk PBMC T cells (not recorded which). Receptors originate from a woman aged 18 to 69 in good health.

V gene TRBV9 combines with J gene TRBJ2-3. The CDR3 runs 13 residues. Germline lookup yields CDR1 SGDLS and CDR2 YYNGEE. This CDR3 reads CASSGTDTDTQYF.

The chain couples TRBV7-7 to TRBJ2-5. This CDR3 comprises 14 residues. CDR1 and CDR2 from the germline V gene are SSHAT and FNYEAQ (reference sequence). The CDR3 sequence is CASSVTTIGETQYF.

This chain joins TRBV5-4 and TRBJ2-3; as DNA is missing, the TRBD1 call by TCRdb cannot be tested. The CDR3 loop spans 16 amino acids. Germline loops: CDR1 SGHNT, CDR2 YYREEE (reference sequence). Here the CDR3 reads CASSLARGERADTQYF.

This rearrangement joins TRBV12-5 to TRBJ1-2. The germline V gene encodes CDR1 LGHNT and CDR2 FRNRAP. The CDR3 runs 12 residues. The CDR3: CASGLVRRGPQF.

J is TRBJ2-5 and V is TRBV21-1; as DNA is missing, the TRBD1 call by TCRdb cannot be tested. TRBV21-1 is a pseudogene locus. The CDR3 is made up of 14 amino acids. The CDR3 loop is CASSKIVREETQYF.

The chain has TRBV5-1 and TRBJ2-1. Germline CDR1 reads SGHRS; CDR2 reads YFSETQ. CDR3 length: 15 residues. The CDR3 region is CASSFTDSSYNEQFF.

The rearrangement uses TRBV2 and TRBJ2-5; TCRdb's D call, TRBD2, is unchecked because there is no DNA. Per the germline V gene, CDR1 is SNHLY and CDR2 is FYNNEI. CDR3 length: 14 residues. The CDR3 loop reads CASITAGDQETQYF.

This chain links TRBV28 with TRBJ2-7; TCRdb's assignment of TRBD1 cannot be checked, as there is no DNA. This CDR3 has 13 residues. Per germline, CDR1 MDHEN and CDR2 SYDVKM. The CDR3 sequence is CASSFPRGAKQYF.

The chain carries TRBV6-6 and TRBJ1-5; TCRdb designates TRBD1, a call that cannot be tested without DNA. The germline V gene encodes CDR1 MNHNY and CDR2 SVGAGI (reference sequence). The CDR3 runs to 13 residues. The CDR3 loop is CASSSTGSQPQHF.

This sequence joins TRBV6-2 or TRBV6-3 and TRBJ2-7; without DNA, the TCRdb call of TRBD2 cannot be checked. There are 12 residues in the CDR3. The germline CDR1 and CDR2 sequences are MNHEY and SVGEGT. The CDR3 is CATVGLAHEQYF.

This chain joins TRBV6-1 and TRBJ2-1; the D call of TRBD1 rests on TCRdb alone, since no DNA is present to check it. The CDR3 length is 11 residues. CDR1 and CDR2 from the germline V gene are MNHNS and SASEGT. This chain's CDR3 is CALQGWGEQFF.

The chain combines TRBV29-1 with TRBJ2-1; the D call of TRBD2 rests on TCRdb alone, since no DNA is present to check it. CDR3 length: 14 amino acids. CDR1 is SQVTM and CDR2 is ANQGSEA in the germline V gene. This CDR3 reads CSGGEDYLYNEQFF.

The J gene is TRBJ2-3, the V gene TRBV19; TCRdb's D call of TRBD2 is untestable without DNA. The CDR3 runs 18 residues. Per the germline V gene, CDR1 is LNHDA and CDR2 is SQIVND (reference sequence). The CDR3 sequence: CASSIQFPSGTSTDTQYF.

The CDR3 loop reads CASSEFDPTRTATDGELFF. The chain recombines TRBV10-2 with TRBJ2-2; the D call from TCRdb, TRBD1, cannot be confirmed without DNA. There are 19 residues in the CDR3. CDR1 and CDR2 (germline): WSHSY, SAAADI.